This T cell receptor (beta chain) derives from a study of blood T cell repertoires in COVID-19. About the research overall: Samples came from the United States, Italy and Spain, spanning acute and convalescent COVID-19.

Under the authors' procedure: It was from reference gene primer amplification that nucleated cell counts were estimated. Sequencing was performed with immunoSEQ multiplex PCR; in TCRdb, only in-frame clones are kept and a portion is missing. Clone size and the V and J calls come from that table; the DNA yielded D and trimming. The data show roughly 34,000 clones, 90% seen once. CDR3 length equals 17 residues. CDR1 and CDR2 (germline): KGHSH, LQKENI. After removal of 4 bases from V and 4 bases from J, the junction contained 8 bases not matched to a gene. The sample was peripheral blood. V gene TRBV18 combines with J gene TRBJ2-2; TRBD2 agrees at 11 bases. The sequence was collected from a man in his 60s with active or convalescent COVID-19. This chain's CDR3 is CASSLRLAGTSTGELFF. DNA for the CDR3: TGTGCCAGCTCACTACGACTAGCGGGGACGTCCACCGGGGAGCTGTTTTTT. Based on the CDR3 plus reference TRBV18 and TRBJ2-2, the full variable domain is NAGVMQNPRHLVRRRGQEARLRCSPMKGHSHVYWYRQLPEEGLKFMVYLQKENIIDESGMPKERFSAEFPKEGPSILRIQQVVRGDSAAYFCASSLRLAGTSTGELFFGEGSRLTVL.